The 2 T cell receptor beta chains below were found in one sample sequenced in a study of OX40 agonist ivuxolimab in advanced cancers. The assay was immunoSEQ multiplex PCR, and TCRdb's table has in-frame clones only and misses some. The sample contains 60,000 or so clones, roughly 86% of which appear only once. The source was CD4+ or CD8+ T cells sorted from blood, collected in a trial of the OX40 agonist ivuxolimab. Source of these receptors: an adult with an advanced solid tumor such as melanoma, head and neck, liver or kidney cancer.

V is TRBV7-2 and J is TRBJ2-7; 9 positions agree with TRBD1. This CDR3 has 14 amino acids. CDR1 and CDR2 from the germline V gene are SGHTA and FQGNSA. Trimming took 5 bases from V and 4 from J; bases not matched to a gene: 6. CDR3 coding DNA: TGTGCCAGCAGCATAACAGGGGGCTGGTACGAGCAGTACTTC. Translating gives CASSITGGWYEQYF.

V is TRBV4-1 and J is TRBJ2-3, with a tentative D call TRBD1 (5 bases). The CDR3 covers 17 residues. Germline-derived CDR1 and CDR2 are MGHRA and YSYEKL. Trimming removed 2 bases at V and 5 bases at J, with 20 bases between. The DNA for the CDR3 is TGCGCCAGCAGCCAACCCCCTCAAGGGGTCGGTGGAGATACGCAGTATTTT. Its protein is CASSQPPQGVGGDTQYF.